These 30 T cell receptor beta chains share one sample of origin, sequenced in a study of T cell repertoires in cytomegalovirus infection. TCRdb reprocessed the reads via MiXCR and lists one record per CDR3 protein. The table records just under 550,000 distinct CDR3 sequences, about 30% of them present only once. What was sequenced was PBMCs. The receptors shown here come from a human donor in good health (CMV status not recorded). Some clones in this sample may be carry-over from other donors' samples.

The chain has TRBV15 and TRBJ2-1; D unresolved. This CDR3 region has 12 residues. With 4 bases removed from V and 8 bases from J, the gap between germline ends came to 9 bases. Germline CDR1 is LNHNV and CDR2 is YYDKDF (reference sequence). The CDR3 DNA is TGTGCCACCAGCATAGGGCCCCATGAGCAGTTCTTC. Translating gives CATSIGPHEQFF.

This clonotype was observed at least ten times. The V gene is TRBV19, the J gene TRBJ1-4; 7 bases line up with TRBD1. This CDR3 is built from 15 residues. Germline CDR1 and CDR2: LNHDA and SQIVND (reference sequence). Trimming removed 5 bases from V and 3 bases from J; junction bases left unmatched: 6. The CDR3 DNA is TGTGCCAGTAGTCACCAGACAGGGTCTAATGAAAAACTGTTTTTT. Protein sequence: CASSHQTGSNEKLFF.

V usage is TRBV5-4 and J usage is TRBJ2-5; 9 bases match TRBD2. The CDR3 has 17 amino acids. Trimming removed 4 bases from V and 6 bases from J; junction bases left unmatched: 16. In germline, CDR1 is SGHNT, CDR2 YYREEE (reference sequence). The CDR3 DNA sequence: TGTGCCAGCAGCCGACGGGCGGGAGGGCTCTCGACGAAGACCCAGTACTTC. It encodes CASSRRAGGLSTKTQYF.

The V call is TRBV2, the J call TRBJ2-3; 13 bases match TRBD2. Germline loops: CDR1 SNHLY, CDR2 FYNNEI. This CDR3 is 16 amino acids long. V lost 6 bases to trimming and J lost 0 bases; unmatched junction nucleotides: 3. The CDR3: CASSWTSGSSTDTQYF. The CDR3 DNA reads TGTGCCAGCAGCTGGACTAGCGGGAGCAGCACAGATACGCAGTATTTT.

This clonotype was detected a few times. The gene calls are TRBV28 and TRBJ1-1, with D unresolved. Germline values: CDR1 MDHEN, CDR2 SYDVKM. CDR3 length equals 13 residues. Trimming left V 7 bases short and J 3 bases short, with 12 bases between. For the CDR3, the DNA is TGTGCCAGCATAGTGGGCCCCCACACTGAAGCTTTCTTT. Protein product: CASIVGPHTEAFF.

The V and J genes are TRBV5-6 and TRBJ2-1; D remains ambiguous. Trimming pared 5 bases from V and 5 bases from J, leaving 23 bases between. The length of the CDR3 is 17 residues. The germline CDR1 and CDR2 sequences are SGHDT and YYEEEE. The CDR3 DNA follows: TGTGCCAGCAGAGAATGGTCTACTCGCGGTACCCACAATGAGCAGTTCTTC. Translated, it gives CASREWSTRGTHNEQFF.

The V and J genes are TRBV30 and TRBJ2-7; 14 nucleotides agree with TRBD2. CDR3 length: 23 amino acids. The germline gives CDR1 GTSNPN, CDR2 SVGIG (reference sequence). J gave up 2 bases and V 4 bases, and 28 bases lay outside the gene matches. The CDR3, as DNA: TGTGCCTGGATTTGGAATTACGAGGGGATGGGACTAGCGGGAGACCCCTATACCTACGAGCAGTACTTC. Translation gives CAWIWNYEGMGLAGDPYTYEQYF.

The chain is built from TRBV4-3 and TRBJ2-1; D is perhaps TRBD2 (5 bases). This CDR3 comprises 17 residues. V shed 0 bases and J shed 4 bases, with 16 bases lying between them. Germline V gives CDR1 LGHNA, CDR2 YSLEER. CDR3 in amino acids: CASSQDGTGMHYNEQFF. The DNA for the CDR3 is TGCGCCAGCAGCCAAGACGGAACGGGAATGCATTACAATGAGCAGTTCTTC.

The chain is built from TRBV6-2 or TRBV6-3 and TRBJ1-5, with D possibly matching TRBD1 (5 bases). Per the germline V gene, CDR1 is MNHEY and CDR2 is SVGEGT. The CDR3 loop spans 16 amino acids. V lost 7 bases, J lost 1 base, and 17 bases lay in between. CDR3 bases: TGTGCCAGCACCAACGGGGGGGGATCGAGCAATCAGCCCCAGCATTTT. Translation: CASTNGGGSSNQPQHF.

This chain connects TRBV9 to TRBJ2-7; the match to TRBD2 covers 13 bases. Trimming at V came to 0 bases and at J to 7 bases, leaving 4 bases not matched to a gene. CDR1 and CDR2 (germline): SGDLS, YYNGEE. CDR3 length equals 15 residues. This CDR3 reads CASSVGTSGGLEQYF. In nucleotides, the CDR3 is TGTGCCAGCAGCGTAGGGACTAGCGGGGGCCTGGAGCAGTACTTC.

This clonotype was seen ten or more times. The chain has TRBV7-2 and TRBJ1-5; D possibly corresponds to TRBD1 (5 bases). CDR1 SGHTA and CDR2 FQGNSA come from the germline V gene. With 4 bases removed from V and 3 bases from J, the gap between germline ends came to 10 bases. There are 14 residues in the CDR3. CDR3 coding DNA: TGTGCCAGCAGCTGGGACGGGTTCAATCAGCCCCAGCATTTT. Its protein is CASSWDGFNQPQHF.

The CDR3 is CASSEGTSVGAAQETQYF. The CDR3 region has the DNA TGTGCCAGCAGCGAGGGGACTAGCGTAGGCGCCGCACAAGAGACCCAGTACTTC. The V call is TRBV7-6, the J call TRBJ2-5; the match to TRBD2 covers 10 bases. Germline values: CDR1 SGHVS, CDR2 FNYEAQ. The trim removed 5 bases at V and 2 bases at J, leaving 14 bases unmatched. The CDR3 length is 18 residues.

This clonotype was picked up many times. The gene calls are TRBV7-2 and TRBJ1-5; D call uncertain. The CDR3 extends over 13 amino acids. CDR1 and CDR2 from the germline V gene are SGHTA and FQGNSA. Trimming stripped 4 bases from V and 0 bases from J, with 4 bases between. The CDR3 DNA is TGTGCCAGCAGCTACTTTAGCAATCAGCCCCAGCATTTT. The encoded protein is CASSYFSNQPQHF.

This clonotype has a count of ten or more. The rearrangement uses TRBV7-2 and TRBJ2-5; D perhaps matches TRBD1 (5 bases). The CDR3 consists of 14 residues. Germline assignment: CDR1 SGHTA and CDR2 FQGNSA. V shed 5 bases and J shed 9 bases, with 19 bases lying between them. The CDR3 sequence is CASSPRLGAEAQYF. The CDR3, as DNA: TGTGCCAGCAGCCCGAGATTAGGGGCCGAGGCCCAGTACTTC.

This clonotype was found a few times. This chain connects TRBV4-1 to TRBJ2-5; 8 nucleotides agree with TRBD2. Germline trimming cut 4 bases from V and 4 bases from J; bases unmatched to any gene: 8. The V gene's germline CDR1 is MGHRA and CDR2 YSYEKL. The CDR3 totals 15 residues. The CDR3 coding sequence is TGCGCCAGCAGCCCGGGGGGGGCTCGTGGAGAGACCCAGTACTTC. This gives the protein CASSPGGARGETQYF.

The sample holds a few counts of this clonotype. The chain uses TRBV7-9 and TRBJ1-2; 12 nucleotides line up with TRBD1. V dropped 5 bases and J dropped 8; count of bases not matched to a gene: 12. The germline gives CDR1 SEHNR, CDR2 FQNEAQ (reference sequence). This CDR3 comprises 16 residues. CDR3 nucleotides: TGTGCCAGCAGCCGCCGGGACAGGGGGCCCACCCGAGGCTACACCTTC. Residues: CASSRRDRGPTRGYTF.

The chain links TRBV28 to TRBJ2-1; TRBD2 matches at 7 bases. The J segment lost 4 bases and the V segment lost 8 bases, leaving 17 bases of the junction unmatched. The CDR3 runs 17 residues. Germline V gives CDR1 MDHEN, CDR2 SYDVKM. The CDR3 sequence is CASLSPTLSGNYNEQFF. The DNA of the CDR3 is TGTGCCAGCCTGTCTCCGACCCTGAGCGGGAATTACAATGAGCAGTTCTTC.

V is TRBV27 and J is TRBJ2-2; 12 nucleotides line up with TRBD2. Looked up from germline, CDR1 is MNHEY and CDR2 is SMNVEV (reference sequence). This CDR3 spans 16 amino acids. After removal of 5 bases from V and 4 bases from J, the junction contained 5 bases not matched to a gene. CDR3 coding DNA: TGTGCCAGCAGTCCTAGCGGGAGGGCCTCCACCGGGGAGCTGTTTTTT. The encoded protein is CASSPSGRASTGELFF.

The gene calls are TRBV27 and TRBJ2-1; TRBD2 might be the D (6 bases). The CDR3 is 15 residues long. The V gene's germline CDR1 is MNHEY and CDR2 SMNVEV (reference sequence). V lost 8 bases to trimming and J lost 8 bases, with 22 bases between them. The CDR3 DNA is TGTGCCAGCGGCTTTTTGGAGGGCCTGAGGTATGAGCAGTTCTTC. Translation: CASGFLEGLRYEQFF.

The chain employs TRBV2 and TRBJ2-2; 8 bases match TRBD2. This CDR3 spans 17 amino acids. CDR1 and CDR2 (germline): SNHLY, FYNNEI. Trimming took 5 bases from V and 5 from J; bases not matched to a gene: 13. CDR3 in DNA: TGTGCCAGCAGTCCCGGGGGTAGCGGGATGGTGACCGGGGAGCTGTTTTTT. This encodes CASSPGGSGMVTGELFF.

This clonotype was recorded once. The gene calls are TRBV18 and TRBJ2-7, with 10 bases that match TRBD2. Germline lookup yields CDR1 KGHSH and CDR2 LQKENI. The CDR3 consists of 14 residues. The V gene end was trimmed by 3 bases and the J gene end by 5 bases; junction bases not matched to a gene: 4. The CDR3 DNA reads as TGTGCCAGCTCACCCCTAGCGGGAGTACACGAGCAGTACTTC. This sequence encodes CASSPLAGVHEQYF.

This clonotype was seen just once. This sequence joins TRBV6-6 and TRBJ1-5; D remains unclear. V gave up 8 bases and J gave up 3 bases, with 11 bases separating them. This CDR3 region has 13 residues. Germline V gives CDR1 MNHNY, CDR2 SVGAGI (reference sequence). The CDR3 protein is CASAGVNNQPQHF. The CDR3, as DNA: TGTGCCAGCGCTGGAGTTAACAATCAGCCCCAGCATTTT.

In its sample, this clonotype was seen many times. V is TRBV7-2 and J is TRBJ2-1; D is possibly TRBD1 (5 bases). Germline V gives CDR1 SGHTA, CDR2 FQGNSA. The CDR3 has 15 residues. V dropped 1 base and J dropped 2 bases, with 9 bases sitting between them. The CDR3 region is CASSLEGHPYNEQFF. The CDR3 DNA reads TGTGCCAGCAGCTTAGAGGGGCACCCCTACAATGAGCAGTTCTTC.

This clonotype was picked up a small number of times. The chain links TRBV11-2 to TRBJ1-4; tentatively, D is TRBD1 (6 bases). There are 15 residues in the CDR3. With 5 bases removed from V and 6 bases from J, the gap between germline ends came to 16 bases. CDR1 and CDR2 from the germline V gene are SGHAT and FQNNGV. DNA of the CDR3: TGTGCCAGCAGCAATCGACAGGTGCTCGATGAAAAACTGTTTTTT. Encoded protein: CASSNRQVLDEKLFF.

The gene calls are TRBV3-1 and TRBJ1-5; D is possibly TRBD1 (6 bases). Germline CDR1 LGHDT, CDR2 YNNKEL (reference sequence). The V gene lost 3 bases and the J gene lost 6 bases, with 12 bases spanning the gap. The CDR3 extends over 14 amino acids. The CDR3 spells CASSQTNRAQPQHF. Written as DNA, the CDR3 is TGTGCCAGCAGCCAGACTAACAGGGCTCAGCCCCAGCATTTT.

This clonotype was counted many times. The rearrangement joins TRBV7-2 to TRBJ2-7, with 11 bases lining up with TRBD2. The J segment lost 9 bases and the V segment lost 5 bases, leaving 9 bases of the junction unmatched. Germline assignment: CDR1 SGHTA and CDR2 FQGNSA. CDR3 length: 14 amino acids. The CDR3: CASSLLGLAGWQYV. The CDR3 coding sequence is TGTGCCAGCAGCCTACTAGGACTAGCGGGTTGGCAGTACGTC.

This chain connects TRBV25-1 to TRBJ2-1; 7 nucleotides align to TRBD2. CDR3 size: 15 residues. V shed 0 bases, J shed 7 bases, and the junction held 6 bases outside the gene matches. CDR1 is MGHDK and CDR2 is SYGVNS in the germline V gene. The CDR3 region is CASSEYKGLRNEQFF. CDR3 DNA sequence: TGTGCCAGCAGTGAATACAAGGGACTAAGGAATGAGCAGTTCTTC. The variable domain in full, with the rest retrieved from reference TRBV25-1 and TRBJ2-1, is EADIYQTPRYLVIGTGKKITLECSQTMGHDKMYWYQQDPGMELHLIHYSYGVNSTEKGDLSSESTVSRIRTEHFPLTLESARPSHTSQYLCASSEYKGLRNEQFFGPGTRLTVL.

This clonotype has a count of ten or more. The rearrangement joins TRBV28 to TRBJ1-2; tentative D call: TRBD1 (6 bases). Germline CDR1 and CDR2: MDHEN and SYDVKM. The CDR3 is made up of 17 amino acids. V lost 6 bases and J 3 bases, leaving 23 bases between the germline ends. This CDR3 is CASSPWGGGSADYGYTF. The CDR3 region has the DNA TGTGCCAGCAGCCCGTGGGGAGGGGGGTCGGCTGACTATGGCTACACCTTC.

This clonotype has at least ten counts. This chain links TRBV7-6 with TRBJ2-2; 12 bases match TRBD2. Germline CDR1 is SGHVS and CDR2 is FNYEAQ. The CDR3 covers 17 residues. The trim removed 3 bases at V and 4 bases at J, leaving 6 bases unmatched. CDR3 nucleotide sequence: TGTGCCAGCAGCTTCAGACTAGCGGGAGTTATCACCGGGGAGCTGTTTTTT. Encoded protein: CASSFRLAGVITGELFF.

The chain carries TRBV4-3 and TRBJ1-2, with D uncertain. Germline V gene data show CDR1 as LGHNA and CDR2 as YSLEER. This CDR3 has 16 residues. Trimming left V 0 bases short and J 0 bases short, with 11 bases between. The CDR3 spells CASSQEAADPNYGYTF. The CDR3 bases are TGCGCCAGCAGCCAAGAGGCAGCGGATCCTAACTATGGCTACACCTTC.